Included here is one T cell receptor beta chain sequence, with context. These data come from a study of control samples from healthy donors and cancer patients. The germline V gene has CDR1 SEHNR and CDR2 FQNEAQ (reference sequence). V was trimmed by 3 bases and J by 2 bases, leaving 13 bases between them. The CDR3 has 15 residues. Libraries were prepared by immunoSEQ multiplex PCR; TCRdb keeps only in-frame clonotypes and omits some of them. The data hold 200,000 or so clones, with roughly 94% observed a single time. This TCR came from a man in his forties or fifties in good health. The source material was blood. The rearrangement joins TRBV7-9 to TRBJ1-2; TRBD1 is a possible D gene (6 bases). CDR3 in DNA: TGTGCCAGCAGCTTTGGGGGGGCCCCCAACTATGGCTACACCTTC. It encodes CASSFGGAPNYGYTF. The full variable domain, its missing parts supplied by reference TRBV7-9 and TRBJ1-2, is DTGVSQNPRHKITKRGQNVTFRCDPISEHNRLYWYRQTLGQGPEFLTYFQNEAQLEKSRLLSDRFSAERPKGSFSTLEIQRTEQGDSAMYLCASSFGGAPNYGYTFGSGTRLTVV.